The clone carrying this TCR beta chain was detected a few times. One entry per CDR3 protein results from TCRdb running MiXCR on the 5' RACE reads. The table lists some 100,000 distinct CDR3 sequences, around 10% of them singletons. This CDR3 region has 12 residues. In germline, CDR1 is SQVTM, CDR2 ANQGSEA. Trimming left V 6 bases short and J 0 bases short, with 8 bases between. This sample was included in a study of T-cell memory formation after mild COVID-19. The sequence was obtained from a man between 18 and 35 years old who had mild COVID-19 (a few samples of this study predate the infection). Cell type and time point are not known. What was sequenced was PBMCs or a T cell subset sorted from them (not recorded which). This chain links TRBV29-1 with TRBJ1-1; D may be TRBD1 (5 bases). The CDR3 region is CSVGLMNTEAFF. CDR3 bases: TGCAGCGTGGGACTGATGAACACTGAAGCTTTCTTT.